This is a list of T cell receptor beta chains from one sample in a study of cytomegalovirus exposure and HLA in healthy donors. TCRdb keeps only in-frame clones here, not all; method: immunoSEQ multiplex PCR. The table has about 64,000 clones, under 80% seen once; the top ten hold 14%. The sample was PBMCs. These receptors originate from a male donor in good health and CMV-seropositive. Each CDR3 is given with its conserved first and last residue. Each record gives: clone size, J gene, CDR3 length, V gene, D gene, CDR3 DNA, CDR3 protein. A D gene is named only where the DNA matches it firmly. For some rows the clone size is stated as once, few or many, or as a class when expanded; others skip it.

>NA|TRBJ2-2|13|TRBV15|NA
TGTGCCACCAGCACTAGGCCCGTCGGGGAGCTGTTTTTT
CATSTRPVGELFF
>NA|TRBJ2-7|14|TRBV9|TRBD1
TGTGCCAGCACAACAGGGGAGAGTACCTACGAGCAGTACTTC
CASTTGESTYEQYF
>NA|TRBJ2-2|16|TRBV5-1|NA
TGCGCCAGCAGCCCCCGTGCGTGGGGCGGAACCGGGGAGCTGTTTTTT
CASSPRAWGGTGELFF
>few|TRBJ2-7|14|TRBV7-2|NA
TGTGCCAGCAGCTTAGGAGGAAATTTCTACGAGCAGTACTTC
CASSLGGNFYEQYF
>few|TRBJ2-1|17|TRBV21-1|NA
TGTGCCAGCAGCAAAACCCCCGGGACCCCCAGGGGCAATGAGCAGTTCTTC
CASSKTPGTPRGNEQFF
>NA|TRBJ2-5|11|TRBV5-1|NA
TGCGCCAGCAGCCGGAGGGAGACCCAGTACTTC
CASSRRETQYF
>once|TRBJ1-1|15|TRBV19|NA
TGTGCCAGTAGGCCGAGCGGGTATGGGAACACTGAAGCTTTCTTT
CASRPSGYGNTEAFF
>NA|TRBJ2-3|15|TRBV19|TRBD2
TGTGCCAGTGGACTAGCGGGAGGGCCATCCGATACGCAGTATTTT
CASGLAGGPSDTQYF
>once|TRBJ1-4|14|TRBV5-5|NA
TGTGCCAGCAGCTTTGGACACCGAGAGGAAAAACTGTTTTTT
CASSFGHREEKLFF
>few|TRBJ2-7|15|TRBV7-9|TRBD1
TGTGCCAGCAGCAGTTGGATGGGGACAGGGGTCGAGCAGTACTTC
CASSSWMGTGVEQYF
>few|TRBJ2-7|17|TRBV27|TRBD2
TGTGCCAGCAGTGCCGGGACTAGCGGGGTGGGGTCCTACGAGCAGTACTTC
CASSAGTSGVGSYEQYF
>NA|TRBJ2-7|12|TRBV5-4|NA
TGTGCCAGCAGCTTGTCGGAGAACGAGCAGTACTTC
CASSLSENEQYF
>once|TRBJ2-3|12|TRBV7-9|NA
TGTTCCAGCAGCGCCCCAGGAGATACGCAGTATTTT
CSSSAPGDTQYF
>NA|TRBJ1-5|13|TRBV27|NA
TGTGCCAGCAGTATTCACTACAATCAGCCCCAGCATTTT
CASSIHYNQPQHF
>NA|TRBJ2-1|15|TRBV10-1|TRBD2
TGCGCCAGCAGTGGGACTAGCGGCTCCTACAATGAGCAGTTCTTC
CASSGTSGSYNEQFF
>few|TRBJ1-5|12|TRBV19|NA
TGTGCCAGTAGTACCGGAGGACAGCCCCAGCATTTT
CASSTGGQPQHF
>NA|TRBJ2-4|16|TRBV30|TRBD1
TGTGCCTGGAGTCTGACAGGGAACGTGGCCAAAAACATTCAGTACTTC
CAWSLTGNVAKNIQYF
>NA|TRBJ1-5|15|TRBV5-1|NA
TGCGCCAGCAGCAGATCCGGGGGTAGCAATCAGCCCCAGCATTTT
CASSRSGGSNQPQHF
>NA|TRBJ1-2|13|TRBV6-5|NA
TGTGCCAGCAGGCTTACCGGGGGACGAGGCTACACCTTC
CASRLTGGRGYTF
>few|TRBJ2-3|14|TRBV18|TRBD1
TGTGCCAGCTCCCTACAGGGGGCATCAGATACGCAGTATTTT
CASSLQGASDTQYF
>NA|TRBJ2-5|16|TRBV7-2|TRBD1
TGTGCCAGCAGCTTAACCCGGACAGGCCACGGGGAGACCCAGTACTTC
CASSLTRTGHGETQYF
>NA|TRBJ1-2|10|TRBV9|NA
TGTGCCAGCAGCGGGCCAGGCTACACCTTC
CASSGPGYTF
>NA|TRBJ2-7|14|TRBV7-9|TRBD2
TGTGCCAGCAGCTTAGCGGGGGGGATCTACGAGCAGTACTTC
CASSLAGGIYEQYF
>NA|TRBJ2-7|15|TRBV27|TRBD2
TGTGCCAGCACCCTGGGGACTAGCTCTTCCTACGAGCAGTACTTC
CASTLGTSSSYEQYF
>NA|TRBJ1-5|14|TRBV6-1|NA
TGTGCCAGCAGCCTTTACAGGGACCCTCAGCCCCAGCATTTT
CASSLYRDPQPQHF
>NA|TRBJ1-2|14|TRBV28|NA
TGTGCCAGCAGTTCCCCCTCGGAGAACTATGGCTACACCTTC
CASSSPSENYGYTF
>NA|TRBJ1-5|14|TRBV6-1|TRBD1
TGTGCCAGCAGATCAACAGGGGTCAACGGACCCCAGCATTTT
CASRSTGVNGPQHF
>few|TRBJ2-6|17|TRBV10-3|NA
TGTGCCATCAGCCCCCCAGGCGTGGACTCTGGGGCCAACGTCCTGACTTTC
CAISPPGVDSGANVLTF
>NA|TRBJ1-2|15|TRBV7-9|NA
TGTGCCAGCAGCTTAGATCCAGGGTGGGCCTATGGCTACACCTTC
CASSLDPGWAYGYTF
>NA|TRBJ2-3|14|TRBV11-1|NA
TGTGCCAGCAGCCCGAAGGGGGGGGCAGATACGCAGTATTTT
CASSPKGGADTQYF
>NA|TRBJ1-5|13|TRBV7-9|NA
TGTGCCAGCAGTCAAAGGGGGAATCAGCCCCAGCATTTT
CASSQRGNQPQHF
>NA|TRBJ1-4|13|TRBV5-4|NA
TGTGCCAGCAGACCGGACAACAGCGAAAAACTGTTTTTT
CASRPDNSEKLFF
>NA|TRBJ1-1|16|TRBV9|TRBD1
TGTGCCAGCAGCTCAAGACAGGGCAGTCCTGTGACTGAAGCTTTCTTT
CASSSRQGSPVTEAFF
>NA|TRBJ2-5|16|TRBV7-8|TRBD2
TGTGCCAGCAGCCCGTGGACTAGCGGGGGGGTAGAGACCCAGTACTTC
CASSPWTSGGVETQYF
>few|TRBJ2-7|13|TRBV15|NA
TGTGCCACCAGCAGAGATCCGGGCTACGAGCAGTACTTC
CATSRDPGYEQYF
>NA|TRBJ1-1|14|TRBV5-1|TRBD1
TGCGCCAGCAGCTTACAGGGGGGGAACACTGAAGCTTTCTTT
CASSLQGGNTEAFF
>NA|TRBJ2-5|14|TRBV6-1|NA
TGTGCCAGCAGTGAAGGTTCTAGTCAAGAGACCCAGTACTTC
CASSEGSSQETQYF
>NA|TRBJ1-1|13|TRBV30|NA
TGTGCCTGGAGTGTACAGGGAAACACTGAAGCTTTCTTT
CAWSVQGNTEAFF
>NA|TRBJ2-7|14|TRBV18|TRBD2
TGTGCCAGCTCGCCCGGGGGGAGCTCCTACGAGCAGTACTTC
CASSPGGSSYEQYF
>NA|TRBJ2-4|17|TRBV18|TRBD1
TGTGCCAGCTCACCCGGAGGGACAGGATCACTCAAAAACATTCAGTACTTC
CASSPGGTGSLKNIQYF
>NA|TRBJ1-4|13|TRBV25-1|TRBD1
TGTGCCAGCAGTGAACGCAGGGGGCAGGAACTGTTTTTT
CASSERRGQELFF
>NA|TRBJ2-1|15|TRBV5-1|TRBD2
TGCGCCAGCAGCTCTCGGACTAGAACGGAGAATGAGCAGTTCTTC
CASSSRTRTENEQFF